Sequencing of this T cell receptor (beta chain) was carried out in a study of cytomegalovirus exposure and HLA in healthy donors. Primers included in the PCR were 60 Vbeta and 13 Jbeta primers. Some clones are missing from TCRdb's copy, which holds only in-frame ones; the method was immunoSEQ multiplex PCR. Of 110,000 or so clones listed, 67% are singletons. This CDR3 comprises 15 residues. Per germline, CDR1 MNHNS and CDR2 SASEGT. To note about this clone: Its antigen is as yet unknown.

Regarding the study as a whole: While the bulk of TCR sequences proved rare, some public TCRs turned up in many donors. A later analysis linked a missense DCLRE1C variant to TCR beta V- and J-gene trimming. A later analysis found most CMV-associated TCR beta chains apparently HLA-restricted.

The chain links TRBV6-1 to TRBJ2-5; D is possibly TRBD2 (8 bases). The last part of the DNA fits TRBJ2-7 better; the J call may be wrong. Sequenced: PBMCs. This TCR was recovered from a man between 18 and 35 years old in good health and CMV-seropositive. In DNA form, the CDR3 reads TGTGCCAGCAGGCAGGGGGGCGGGGGGCAGGGCGAGCAGTACTTC. Translating it yields CASRQGGGGQGEQYF.